Included here is one T cell receptor (beta chain) sequence, with context. Its antigen remains unknown. This entry comes from a study of post-analysis software for immune sequencing data. Unique molecular identifiers were carried by the TCR beta cDNA libraries. One entry per CDR3 protein results from TCRdb running MiXCR on the PCR reads. The repertoire holds 740,000 or so distinct CDR3 sequences, with about 50% as singletons. Points from the study as a whole: Controls showed lower frequencies than patients for five TRBV segments, and TRBV5-6, TRBV5-1 and TRBV20-1 were among these.

The CDR3 is 15 amino acids. Germline V gene data show CDR1 as SGHTA and CDR2 as FQGTGA. The trim removed 5 bases at V and 3 bases at J, leaving 4 bases unmatched. The sequenced material came from blood. The TCR originated in a girl aged 10 to 17 with multiple sclerosis. The rearrangement links TRBV7-3 to TRBJ1-6; 7 nucleotides line up with TRBD1. This CDR3 is CASSPSGGYNSPLHF. CDR3 DNA sequence: TGTGCCAGCAGCCCATCAGGGGGCTATAATTCACCCCTCCACTTT.